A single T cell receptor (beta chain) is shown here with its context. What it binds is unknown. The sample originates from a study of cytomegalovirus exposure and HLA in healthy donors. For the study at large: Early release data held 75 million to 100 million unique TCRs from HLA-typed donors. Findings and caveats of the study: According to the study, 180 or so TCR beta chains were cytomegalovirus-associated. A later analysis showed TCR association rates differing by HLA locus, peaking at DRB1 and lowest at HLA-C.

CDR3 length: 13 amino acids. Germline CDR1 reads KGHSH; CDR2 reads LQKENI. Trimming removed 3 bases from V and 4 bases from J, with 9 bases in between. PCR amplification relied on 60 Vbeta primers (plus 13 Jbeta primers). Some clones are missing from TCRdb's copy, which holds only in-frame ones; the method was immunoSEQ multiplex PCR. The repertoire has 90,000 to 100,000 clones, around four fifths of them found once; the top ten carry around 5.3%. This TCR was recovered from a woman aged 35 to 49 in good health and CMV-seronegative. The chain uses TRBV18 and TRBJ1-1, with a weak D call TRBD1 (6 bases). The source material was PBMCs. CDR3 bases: TGTGCCAGCTCACCCGGACAGAGCACTGAAGCTTTCTTT. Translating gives CASSPGQSTEAFF.